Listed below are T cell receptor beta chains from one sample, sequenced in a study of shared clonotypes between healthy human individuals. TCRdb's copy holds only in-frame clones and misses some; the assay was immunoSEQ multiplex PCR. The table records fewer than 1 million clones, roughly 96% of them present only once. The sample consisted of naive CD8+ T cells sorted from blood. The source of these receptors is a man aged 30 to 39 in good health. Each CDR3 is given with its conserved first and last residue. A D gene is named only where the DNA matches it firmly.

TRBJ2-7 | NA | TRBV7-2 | CASSPDLMAWDEQYF
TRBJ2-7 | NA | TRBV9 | CASSPGHLGYEQYF
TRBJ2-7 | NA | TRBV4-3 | CASSHSGSSPYEQYF
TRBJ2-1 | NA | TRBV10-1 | CASSENPVGDEQFF
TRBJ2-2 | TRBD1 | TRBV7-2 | CASSLLGQLNTGELFF
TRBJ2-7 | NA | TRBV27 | CASSFSANSYEQYF
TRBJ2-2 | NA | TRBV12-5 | CASGLESRITGELFF
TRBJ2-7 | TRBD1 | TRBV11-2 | CASSSGQGIYEQYF
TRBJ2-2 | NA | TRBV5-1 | CASSFAGELFF
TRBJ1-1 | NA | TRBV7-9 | CASSSRNTEAFF
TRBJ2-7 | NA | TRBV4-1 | CASSQFPSDEQYF
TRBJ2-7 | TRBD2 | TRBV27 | CASSSRDYRGTSGSSGFHYEQYF
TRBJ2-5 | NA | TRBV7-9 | CASSLKDQETQYF
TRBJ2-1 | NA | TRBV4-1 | CASSGMGNEQFF
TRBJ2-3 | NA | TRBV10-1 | CASSDDNGGADTQYF
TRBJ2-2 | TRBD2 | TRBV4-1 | CASSLLTRLAGSTGELFF
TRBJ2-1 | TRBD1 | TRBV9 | CASSKGQGQPEQFF
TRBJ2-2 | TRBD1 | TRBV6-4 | CALLSPQDRVSYTGELFF
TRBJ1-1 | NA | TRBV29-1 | CSAGRLNTEAFF
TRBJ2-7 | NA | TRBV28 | CASSPPGPLTHYEQYF
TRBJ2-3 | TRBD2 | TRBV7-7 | CASSFRLAGGEADTQYF
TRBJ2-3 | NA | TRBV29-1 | CSVLGLKQYF
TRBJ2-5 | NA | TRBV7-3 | CASSLSQDYETQYF
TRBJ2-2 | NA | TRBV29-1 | CSATLWTQTGELFF
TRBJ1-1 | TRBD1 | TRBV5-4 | CAGRTGVMNTEAFF
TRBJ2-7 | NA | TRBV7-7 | CASSLGEDSYEQYF
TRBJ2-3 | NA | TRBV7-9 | CASSLGHIQYF
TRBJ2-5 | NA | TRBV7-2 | CASSRPAQDRTLQETQYF
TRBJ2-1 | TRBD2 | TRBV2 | CASSETTSGVYNEQFF
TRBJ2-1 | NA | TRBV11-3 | CASSLSFSALGDEQFF
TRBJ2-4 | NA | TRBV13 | CASSPNIENIQYF
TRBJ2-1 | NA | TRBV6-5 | CASSYGQSYNEQFF
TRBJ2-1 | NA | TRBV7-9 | CASSSPKSGNEQFF
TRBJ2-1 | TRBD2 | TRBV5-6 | CASSIGTSAYNEQFF
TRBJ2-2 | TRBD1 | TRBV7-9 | CASSDGQGVGELFF
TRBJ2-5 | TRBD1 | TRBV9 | CASSPRMRDRGETQYF
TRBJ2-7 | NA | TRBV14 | CASSHGWGAYEQYF
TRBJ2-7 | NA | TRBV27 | CASSIQGAGDEQYF
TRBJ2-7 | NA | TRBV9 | CASGMGYNEQYF
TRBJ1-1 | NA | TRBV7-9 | CASSLERGAFF
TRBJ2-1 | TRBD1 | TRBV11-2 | CASSSGPRTGVNEQFF
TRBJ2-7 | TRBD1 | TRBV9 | CASSGGQGVPYEQYF
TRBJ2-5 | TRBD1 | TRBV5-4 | CASSLTGTGGGWETQYF
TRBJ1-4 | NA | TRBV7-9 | CASSLDSLNEKLFF
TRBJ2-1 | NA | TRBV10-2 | CASSDGSEQFF
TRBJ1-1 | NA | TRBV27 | CASSLEGKGTEAFF
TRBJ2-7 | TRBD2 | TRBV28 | CASSSISGGLYEQYF
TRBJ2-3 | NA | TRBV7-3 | CASSLYPGRTDTQYF
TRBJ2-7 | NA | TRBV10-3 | CAISPGVRGPYEQYF
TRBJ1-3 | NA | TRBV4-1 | CASSRQWDVRNTIYF
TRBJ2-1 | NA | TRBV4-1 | CASSQEGSNEQFF
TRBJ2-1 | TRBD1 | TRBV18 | CASSPGWDSAIYNEQFF
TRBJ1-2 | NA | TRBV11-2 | CASSLDHAGSNNYGYTF
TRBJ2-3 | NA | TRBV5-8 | CASSTPAGADDTDTQYF
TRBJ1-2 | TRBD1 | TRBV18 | CASSPPETGGLYGYTF
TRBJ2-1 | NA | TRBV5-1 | CASSPPSGAGATNEQFF
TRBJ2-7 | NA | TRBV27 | CASSLSPGREQYF
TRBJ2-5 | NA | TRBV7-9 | CASSFPLGVQYF